A single sample gave rise to the 27 T cell receptor beta chains below, sequenced in a study of human T cells and chemical hapten exposure. From the RACE reads, TCRdb called clonotypes with MiXCR, one entry per CDR3 protein. The sample shows some 74,000 distinct CDR3 sequences, over 10% of them seen only once. This sample's time point: patch test 3, about 24 weeks after DPC sensitization. Treatment here: therapeutic diphenylcyclopropenone sensitization with weekly scalp DPC. Specimen: whole blood, collected in connection with sensitization to the hapten diphenylcyclopropenone (DPC). These receptors came from a woman aged 45-59 years with alopecia areata. Some clones in this sample may be carry-over from other donors' samples.

There are many counts of this clonotype. This chain uses TRBV20-1 with TRBJ1-1; D remains ambiguous. CDR3 size: 12 residues. The germline V gene has CDR1 DFQATT and CDR2 SNEGSKA (reference sequence). Trimming removed 3 bases at V and 4 bases at J, with 9 bases between. The CDR3 nucleotides read TGCAGTGCTAGTTTGGGCAGCACTGAAGCTTTCTTT. It specifies CSASLGSTEAFF.

V is TRBV2 and J is TRBJ2-2, with D unresolved. The CDR3 has 12 residues. V was clipped by 6 bases and J by 1 base, with 3 bases between them. The V gene's germline CDR1 is SNHLY and CDR2 FYNNEI. The chain's CDR3 is CASRVNTGELFF. In nucleotides, the CDR3 is TGTGCCAGCAGGGTGAACACCGGGGAGCTGTTTTTT.

The chain couples TRBV14 to TRBJ2-7; 7 bases match TRBD2. This CDR3 has 15 amino acids. Trimming took 1 base from V and 6 from J; bases not matched to a gene: 9. The V gene's germline CDR1 is SGHDN and CDR2 FVKESK. CDR3 DNA: TGTGCCAGCAGCCAAGGACTAGCCGACCGGTTCGAGCAGTACTTC. Its translation: CASSQGLADRFEQYF.

There are a few counts of this clonotype. V is TRBV29-1 and J is TRBJ2-5; 8 bases agree with TRBD2. The J segment lost 4 bases and the V segment lost 6 bases, leaving 7 bases of the junction unmatched. Germline V lookup: CDR1 SQVTM, CDR2 ANQGSEA. The CDR3 runs 13 residues. CDR3 nucleotides: TGCAGCGTCGATATAGCGGGATCAGAGACCCAGTACTTC. Its translation is CSVDIAGSETQYF.

This clonotype has more than one count but fewer than ten. The gene calls are TRBV14 and TRBJ1-4; TRBD1 agrees at 10 bases. The CDR3 is 14 residues long. Germline V gene data show CDR1 as SGHDN and CDR2 as FVKESK. Germline trimming cut 7 bases from V and 8 bases from J; bases unmatched to any gene: 7. Here the CDR3 reads CASIQTGGGEKLFF. CDR3 DNA sequence: TGTGCCAGCATCCAGACAGGGGGCGGCGAAAAACTGTTTTTT.

This sequence joins TRBV12-3 or TRBV12-4 and TRBJ2-1; 9 bases match TRBD2. The CDR3 is made up of 15 amino acids. With 2 bases clipped from V and 7 bases from J, the junction kept 6 bases outside the gene matches. CDR3 amino acids: CASSLRREGLNEQFF. CDR3 coding DNA: TGTGCCAGCAGTTTAAGGCGGGAGGGCCTGAATGAGCAGTTCTTC.

This clonotype has just a few counts. The V gene is TRBV3-1, the J gene TRBJ1-2; D not certain. The CDR3 length is 14 residues. V lost 4 bases and J 3 bases, leaving 12 bases between the germline ends. Germline V CDR1 and CDR2: LGHDT, YNNKEL (reference sequence). The CDR3 DNA follows: TGTGCCAGCAGCCCCCTTGGCCTTGACTATGGCTACACCTTC. This encodes CASSPLGLDYGYTF.

For this clonotype: This may arise from a read error, as a much more abundant clone is one base away. The chain recombines TRBV7-6 with TRBJ2-1; the D gene is possibly TRBD2 (6 bases). Germline CDR1 SGHVS, CDR2 FNYEAQ. CDR3 length equals 17 residues. The CDR3 DNA is TGTGCCAGCAGCCCTGGAGGACTACCTAGCTCCTACAATGGGCAGTTCTTC. As protein: CASSPGGLPSSYNGQFF.

V gene TRBV7-7 combines with J gene TRBJ1-1; D not certain. V gave up 1 base and J gave up 5 bases, with 8 bases separating them. The CDR3 spans 13 residues. Germline loops: CDR1 SSHAT, CDR2 FNYEAQ (reference sequence). The DNA of the CDR3 is TGTGCCAGCAGCTTAGGGTTGGGAACTGAAGCTTTCTTT. This gives the protein CASSLGLGTEAFF.

This clonotype was recorded a few times. The V call is TRBV10-2, the J call TRBJ2-2, with a weak D call TRBD2 (6 bases). The CDR3 consists of 15 residues. V lost 7 bases, J lost 4 bases, and 16 bases lay in between. CDR1 is WSHSY and CDR2 is SAAADI in the germline V gene. The CDR3, as DNA: TGCGCCAGCATGATGGGGGGAGTCGGCACCGGGGAGCTGTTTTTT. It is translated as CASMMGGVGTGELFF.

A few counts support this clonotype. CDR3 coding DNA: TGTGCCAGCAGACGGACAAGGGCCGGGGAGCTGTTTTTT. Protein: CASRRTRAGELFF. The chain combines TRBV12-3 or TRBV12-4 with TRBJ2-2; maybe TRBD1 (5 bases). Deletions cut 6 bases from V and 6 bases from J, with 11 bases between. The CDR3 runs to 13 residues.

This clonotype occurred a few times. The rearrangement joins TRBV9 to TRBJ2-1; TRBD2 matches at 13 bases. The CDR3 has 16 amino acids. The V and J ends lost 7 bases and 4 bases, in that order; junction bases with no gene match: 8. CDR1 SGDLS and CDR2 YYNGEE come from the germline V gene. CDR3: CASQGTSGESYNEQFF. The CDR3 bases are TGTGCCAGCCAAGGGACTAGCGGGGAATCTTACAATGAGCAGTTCTTC.

Many counts were recorded for this clonotype. The chain employs TRBV29-1 and TRBJ1-1, with D uncertain. Germline V gene data show CDR1 as SQVTM and CDR2 as ANQGSEA. The length of the CDR3 is 13 residues. Trimming stripped 3 bases from V and 0 bases from J, with 8 bases between. CDR3 sequence: CSVENSVNTEAFF. In DNA, the CDR3 is TGCAGCGTTGAGAACAGCGTGAACACTGAAGCTTTCTTT.

The chain combines TRBV25-1 with TRBJ2-1, with 7 bases aligning to TRBD2. CDR3 length: 13 residues. Germline V gene sequence: CDR1 MGHDK, CDR2 SYGVNS. Trimming took 4 bases from V and 12 from J; bases not matched to a gene: 9. The CDR3 loop reads CASSAQTSRGQFF. The CDR3 DNA reads as TGTGCCAGCAGTGCCCAGACTAGCCGGGGGCAGTTCTTC.

This clonotype showed up many times. The J gene is TRBJ2-7, the V gene TRBV11-2; the match to TRBD1 covers 7 bases. The CDR3 loop spans 14 amino acids. The trim removed 5 bases at V and 5 bases at J, leaving 9 bases unmatched. Germline assignment: CDR1 SGHAT and CDR2 FQNNGV. The CDR3 sequence is CASSANRGINEQYF. CDR3 DNA sequence: TGTGCCAGCAGCGCCAACAGGGGAATCAACGAGCAGTACTTC.

J is TRBJ1-6 and V is TRBV5-1; D not resolved. This CDR3 comprises 13 residues. CDR1 and CDR2 from the germline V gene are SGHRS and YFSETQ. V lost 4 bases to trimming and J lost 10 bases, with 12 bases between them. The CDR3 loop is CASSPGLDSPLHF. CDR3 sequence (DNA): TGCGCCAGCAGCCCTGGTTTGGACTCACCCCTCCACTTT.

In its sample, this clonotype was seen a few times. The V gene is TRBV25-1, the J gene TRBJ2-1; D ambiguous. Per the germline V gene, CDR1 is MGHDK and CDR2 is SYGVNS. The CDR3 spans 16 residues. V was pared by 1 base and J by 2 bases, with 12 bases between. In nucleotides, the CDR3 is TGTGCCAGCAGTGAATCCCCTAGATTAACCTACAATGAGCAGTTCTTC. Translated: CASSESPRLTYNEQFF.

The gene calls are TRBV3-1 and TRBJ2-2; TRBD1 might be the D (6 bases). The CDR3 covers 17 residues. V gave up 0 bases and J gave up 4 bases, with 15 bases separating them. Germline V CDR1 and CDR2: LGHDT, YNNKEL (reference sequence). This CDR3 reads CASSQDLGRGFTGELFF. The CDR3 nucleotides are TGTGCCAGCAGCCAAGATCTGGGCAGGGGCTTCACCGGGGAGCTGTTTTTT.

This chain links TRBV29-1 with TRBJ1-4; D gene unclear. This CDR3 region has 11 residues. The germline gives CDR1 SQVTM, CDR2 ANQGSEA. V lost 7 bases and J lost 4, with 7 bases in between. CDR3 bases: TGCAGCGCGGGGAGTAATGAAAAACTGTTTTTT. Protein: CSAGSNEKLFF.

The chain is built from TRBV12-3 or TRBV12-4 and TRBJ1-5, with 10 bases lining up with TRBD1. CDR3 length: 15 amino acids. J lost 2 bases, V lost 7 bases, and 5 bases had no gene match. The CDR3 reads CASTRDRGGNQPQHF. The CDR3 DNA follows: TGTGCCAGCACCCGGGACAGGGGAGGCAATCAGCCCCAGCATTTT.

This clonotype occurred many times. The chain combines TRBV7-9 with TRBJ1-1; 9 bases agree with TRBD1. Losses at the gene ends were 5 bases for V and 11 bases for J; bases not matched to a gene: 12. The length of the CDR3 is 14 residues. The germline CDR1 and CDR2 sequences are SEHNR and FQNEAQ (reference sequence). CDR3 sequence: CASSPVTGGAGAFF. CDR3 nucleotide sequence: TGTGCCAGCAGCCCCGTTACAGGGGGCGCGGGTGCTTTCTTT.

This chain joins TRBV11-3 and TRBJ1-6; TRBD1 might be the D (6 bases). V shed 4 bases and J shed 10 bases, with 20 bases lying between them. CDR1 is SGHNT, CDR2 YENEEA, per germline. The CDR3 runs 16 residues. CDR3 amino acids: CASSSGASFLNSPLHF. DNA for the CDR3: TGTGCCAGCAGCTCGGGGGCCTCGTTCTTGAACTCACCCCTCCACTTT. The complete variable domain, with remaining parts taken from reference TRBV11-3 and TRBJ1-6, reads EAGVVQSPRYKIIEKKQPVAFWCNPISGHNTLYWYLQNLGQGPELLIRYENEEAVDDSQLPKDRFSAERLKGVDSTLKIQPAELGDSAVYLCASSSGASFLNSPLHFGNGTRLTVT.

There are a few counts of this clonotype. The chain is built from TRBV5-1 and TRBJ1-1; no clear D gene. The CDR3 runs to 17 residues. Germline CDR1 is SGHRS and CDR2 is YFSETQ. V was cut by 4 bases and J by 0 bases, with 19 bases left in between. CDR3 DNA sequence: TGCGCCAGCAGCCCGGCGGGAGTAACCAAGATGAACACTGAAGCTTTCTTT. This gives the protein CASSPAGVTKMNTEAFF.

This clonotype was detected many times. The chain employs TRBV12-3 or TRBV12-4 and TRBJ2-3; D may be TRBD1 or TRBD2 (5 bases each). Trimming stripped 2 bases from V and 2 bases from J, with 8 bases between. The CDR3 is 14 residues long. The CDR3 here is CASSLSGTTDTQYF. CDR3 DNA: TGTGCCAGCAGTTTATCGGGGACCACAGATACGCAGTATTTT.

Ten or more counts support this clonotype. The chain combines TRBV11-2 with TRBJ2-1, with D possibly being TRBD2 (5 bases). The V gene lost 0 bases and the J gene lost 5 bases, with 11 bases spanning the gap. The CDR3 totals 15 residues. From germline, CDR1 is SGHAT and CDR2 FQNNGV. CDR3 protein: CASSLDRGLHNEQFF. As DNA, the CDR3 is TGTGCCAGCAGCTTAGACCGAGGACTCCACAATGAGCAGTTCTTC.

This clonotype turned up a few times. J is TRBJ2-2 and V is TRBV6-1; D is unclear. Germline V gives CDR1 MNHNS, CDR2 SASEGT. The CDR3 contains 14 residues. V gave up 6 bases and J gave up 5 bases, with 13 bases separating them. The CDR3 bases are TGTGCCAGCAGAGTAGATTACTCGACCGGGGAGCTGTTTTTT. Its protein product is CASRVDYSTGELFF.

V usage is TRBV29-1 and J usage is TRBJ2-5; tentative D call: TRBD1 (6 bases). CDR3 length equals 12 residues. CDR1 is SQVTM and CDR2 is ANQGSEA in the germline V gene. Trimming cost V 7 bases and J 5 bases, with 14 bases left between them. CDR3: CSAPQGQETQYF. The CDR3 DNA is TGCAGCGCACCACAGGGTCAGGAGACCCAGTACTTC.